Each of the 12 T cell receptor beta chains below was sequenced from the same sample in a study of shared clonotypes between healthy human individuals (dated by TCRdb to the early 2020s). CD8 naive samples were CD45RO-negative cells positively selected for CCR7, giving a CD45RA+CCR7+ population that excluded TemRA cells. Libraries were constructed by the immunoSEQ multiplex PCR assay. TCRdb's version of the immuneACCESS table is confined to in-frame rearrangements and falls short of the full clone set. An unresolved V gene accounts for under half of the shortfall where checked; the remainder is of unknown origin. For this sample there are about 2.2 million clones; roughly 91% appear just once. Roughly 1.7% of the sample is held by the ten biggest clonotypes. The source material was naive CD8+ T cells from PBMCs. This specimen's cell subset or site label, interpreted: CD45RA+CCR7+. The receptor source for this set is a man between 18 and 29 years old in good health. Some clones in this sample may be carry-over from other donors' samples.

This CDR3 reads CASSQVSGRARETQYF. CDR3 nucleotides: TGCGCCAGCAGCCAGGTTAGCGGGAGGGCTCGAGAGACCCAGTACTTC. The gene calls are TRBV4-3 and TRBJ2-5; 11 nucleotides agree with TRBD2. The germline V gene has CDR1 LGHNA and CDR2 YSLEER. This CDR3 spans 16 amino acids. Trimming at V came to 3 bases and at J to 4 bases, leaving 7 bases not matched to a gene.

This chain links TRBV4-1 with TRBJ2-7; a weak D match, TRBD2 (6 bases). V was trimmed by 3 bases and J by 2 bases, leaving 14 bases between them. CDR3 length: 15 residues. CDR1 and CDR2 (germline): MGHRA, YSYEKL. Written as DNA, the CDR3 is TGCGCCAGCAGCCAGAAAGCGGGCGTCACCTACGAGCAGTACTTC. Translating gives CASSQKAGVTYEQYF.

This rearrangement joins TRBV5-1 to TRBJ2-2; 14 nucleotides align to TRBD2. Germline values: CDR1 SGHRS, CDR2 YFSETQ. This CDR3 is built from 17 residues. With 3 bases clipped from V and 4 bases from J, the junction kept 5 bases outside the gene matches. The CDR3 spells CASSSGLAGVGTGELFF. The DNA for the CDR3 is TGCGCCAGCAGCTCGGGACTAGCGGGAGTTGGCACCGGGGAGCTGTTTTTT.

For the CDR3, the DNA is TGTGCCAGCAACTTGGCCGTGGAGGGGAACGAGCAGTACTTC. Its translation is CASNLAVEGNEQYF. The rearrangement uses TRBV28 and TRBJ2-7; weak D call: TRBD2 (6 bases). Germline V lookup: CDR1 MDHEN, CDR2 SYDVKM. The V end was cut by 7 bases, the J end by 5 bases, with 18 bases between. CDR3 length equals 14 residues.

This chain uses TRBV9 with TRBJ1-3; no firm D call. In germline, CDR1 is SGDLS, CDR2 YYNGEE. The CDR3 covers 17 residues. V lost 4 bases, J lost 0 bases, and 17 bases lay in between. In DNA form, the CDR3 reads TGTGCCAGCAGCCTCAGGACCGCTTCGAGCTCTGGAAACACCATATATTTT. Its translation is CASSLRTASSSGNTIYF.

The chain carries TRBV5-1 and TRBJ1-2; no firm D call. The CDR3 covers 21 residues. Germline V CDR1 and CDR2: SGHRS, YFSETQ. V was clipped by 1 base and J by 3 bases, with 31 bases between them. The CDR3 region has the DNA TGCGCCAGCAGCTTGCAGTGGGCGCTTGAGACCACGTCTTCTGCTGACTATGGCTACACCTTC. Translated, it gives CASSLQWALETTSSADYGYTF.

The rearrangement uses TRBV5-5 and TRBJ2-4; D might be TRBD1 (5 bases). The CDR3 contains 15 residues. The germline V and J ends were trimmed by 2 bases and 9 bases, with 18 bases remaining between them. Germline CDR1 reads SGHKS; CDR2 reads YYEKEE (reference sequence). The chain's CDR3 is CASSFGDSLPSIQYF. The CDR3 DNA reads TGTGCCAGCAGCTTCGGAGACAGCCTCCCCAGCATTCAGTACTTC.

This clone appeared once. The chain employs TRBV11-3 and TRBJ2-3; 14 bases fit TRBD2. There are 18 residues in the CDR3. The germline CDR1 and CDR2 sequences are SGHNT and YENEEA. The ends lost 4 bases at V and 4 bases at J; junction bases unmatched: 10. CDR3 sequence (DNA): TGTGCCAGCAGCTGGGGACTAGCGGGGGTCGAAGGGGCAGATACGCAGTATTTT. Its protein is CASSWGLAGVEGADTQYF.

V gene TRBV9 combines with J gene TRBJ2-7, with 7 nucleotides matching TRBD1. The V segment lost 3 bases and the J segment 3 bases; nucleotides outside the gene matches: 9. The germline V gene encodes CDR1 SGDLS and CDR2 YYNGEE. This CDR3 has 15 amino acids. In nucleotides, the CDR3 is TGTGCCAGCAGCGAAGGCCCGGGACAGAGCTACGAGCAGTACTTC. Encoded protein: CASSEGPGQSYEQYF.

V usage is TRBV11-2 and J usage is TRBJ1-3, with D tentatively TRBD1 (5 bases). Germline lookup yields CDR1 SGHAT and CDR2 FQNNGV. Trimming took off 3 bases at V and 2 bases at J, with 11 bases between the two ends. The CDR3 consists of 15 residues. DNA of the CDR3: TGTGCCAGCAGCTTCAGTTGGACAACTGGAAACACCATATATTTT. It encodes CASSFSWTTGNTIYF.

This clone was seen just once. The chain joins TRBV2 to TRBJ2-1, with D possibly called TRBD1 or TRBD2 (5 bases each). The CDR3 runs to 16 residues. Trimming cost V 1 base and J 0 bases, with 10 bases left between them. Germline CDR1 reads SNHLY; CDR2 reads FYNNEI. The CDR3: CASSEGGTRSYNEQFF. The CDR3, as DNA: TGTGCCAGCAGTGAAGGTGGGACCCGCTCCTACAATGAGCAGTTCTTC. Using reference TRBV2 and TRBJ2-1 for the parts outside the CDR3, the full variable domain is EPEVTQTPSHQVTQMGQEVILRCVPISNHLYFYWYRQILGQKVEFLVSFYNNEISEKSEIFDDQFSVERPDGSNFTLKIRSTKLEDSAMYFCASSEGGTRSYNEQFFGPGTRLTVL.

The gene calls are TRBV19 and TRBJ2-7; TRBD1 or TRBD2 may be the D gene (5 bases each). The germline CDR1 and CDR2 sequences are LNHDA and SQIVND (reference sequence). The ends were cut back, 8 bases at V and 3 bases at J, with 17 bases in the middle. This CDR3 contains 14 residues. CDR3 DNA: TGTGCCAGTTCGCCGGGACCCACGAGCTACGAGCAGTACTTC. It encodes CASSPGPTSYEQYF. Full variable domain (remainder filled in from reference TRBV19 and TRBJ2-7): DGGITQSPKYLFRKEGQNVTLSCEQNLNHDAMYWYRQDPGQGLRLIYYSQIVNDFQKGDIAEGYSVSREKKESFPLTVTSAQKNPTAFYLCASSPGPTSYEQYFGPGTRLTVT.